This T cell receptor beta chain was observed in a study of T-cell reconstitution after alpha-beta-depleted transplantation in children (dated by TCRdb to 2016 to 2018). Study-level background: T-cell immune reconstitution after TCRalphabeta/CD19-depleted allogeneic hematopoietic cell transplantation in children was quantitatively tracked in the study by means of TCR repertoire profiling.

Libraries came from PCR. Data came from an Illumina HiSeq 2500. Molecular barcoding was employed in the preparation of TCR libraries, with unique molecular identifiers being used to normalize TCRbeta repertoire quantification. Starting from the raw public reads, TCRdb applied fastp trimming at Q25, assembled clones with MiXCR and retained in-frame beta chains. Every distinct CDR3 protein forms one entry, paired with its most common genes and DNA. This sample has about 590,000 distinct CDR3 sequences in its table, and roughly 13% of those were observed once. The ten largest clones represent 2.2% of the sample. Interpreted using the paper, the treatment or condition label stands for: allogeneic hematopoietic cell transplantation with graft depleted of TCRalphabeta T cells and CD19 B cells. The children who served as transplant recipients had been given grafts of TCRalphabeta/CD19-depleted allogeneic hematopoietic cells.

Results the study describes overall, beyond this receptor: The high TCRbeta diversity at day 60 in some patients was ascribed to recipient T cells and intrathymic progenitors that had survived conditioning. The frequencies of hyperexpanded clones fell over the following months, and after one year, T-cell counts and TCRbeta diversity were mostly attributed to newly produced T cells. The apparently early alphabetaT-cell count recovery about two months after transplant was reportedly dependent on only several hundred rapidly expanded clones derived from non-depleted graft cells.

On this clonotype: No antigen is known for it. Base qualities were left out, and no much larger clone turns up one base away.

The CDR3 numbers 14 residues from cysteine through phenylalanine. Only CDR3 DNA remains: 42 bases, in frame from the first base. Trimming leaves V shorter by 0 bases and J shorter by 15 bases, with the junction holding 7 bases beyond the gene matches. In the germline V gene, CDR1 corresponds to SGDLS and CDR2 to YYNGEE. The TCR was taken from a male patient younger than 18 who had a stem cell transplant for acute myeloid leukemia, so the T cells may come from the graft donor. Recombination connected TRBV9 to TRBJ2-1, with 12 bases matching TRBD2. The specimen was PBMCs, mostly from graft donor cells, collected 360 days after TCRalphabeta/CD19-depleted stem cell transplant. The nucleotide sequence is TGTGCCAGCAGCGTAGGGAGACTAGCGGGAGAGGTGTTCTTC. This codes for CASSVGRLAGEVFF.